The source of this T cell receptor beta chain is a study of blood T cell repertoires in COVID-19. Overall study context: Some COVID-19 samples were acute and others convalescent; all came from the United States, Italy and Spain. PBMCs, B-cell-depleted T cells, or T cells were the source of the cDNA or gDNA that made up the material.

This CDR3 contains 16 residues. Germline-derived CDR1 and CDR2 are SGHDN and FVKESK. The trim removed 4 bases at V and 4 bases at J, leaving 7 bases unmatched. It was during active infection that Seattle patients were enrolled and then longitudinally followed. Authors' analysis steps: The assay estimated nucleated cells by amplifying reference gene primers. The method was immunoSEQ multiplex PCR; TCRdb's version includes in-frame clones alone and lacks a portion of them. V and J calls and clone size follow that table, whereas D and trimming were derived from the DNA. The sample records more than 95,000 clones, 92% being singletons. This clone appeared a single time.

V is TRBV14 and J is TRBJ2-1; 10 nucleotides agree with TRBD2. The receptor was isolated from a man aged 50 to 60 with COVID-19, enrolled during active disease. Sequencing input: peripheral blood. The CDR3 is CASSRIAGGVYNEQFF. CDR3 coding DNA: TGTGCCAGCAGCCGAATAGCGGGAGGCGTTTACAATGAGCAGTTCTTC.